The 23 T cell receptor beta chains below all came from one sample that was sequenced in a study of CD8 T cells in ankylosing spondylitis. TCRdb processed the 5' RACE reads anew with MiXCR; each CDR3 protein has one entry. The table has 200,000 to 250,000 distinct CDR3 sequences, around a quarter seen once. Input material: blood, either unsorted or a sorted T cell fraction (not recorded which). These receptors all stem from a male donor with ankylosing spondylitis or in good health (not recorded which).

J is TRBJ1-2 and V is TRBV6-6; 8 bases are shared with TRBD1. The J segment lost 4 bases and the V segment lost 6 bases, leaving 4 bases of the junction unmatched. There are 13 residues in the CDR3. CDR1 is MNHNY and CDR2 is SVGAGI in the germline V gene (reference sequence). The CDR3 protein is CASRTGTGYGYTF. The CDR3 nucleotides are TGTGCCAGCAGGACCGGGACAGGCTATGGCTACACCTTC.

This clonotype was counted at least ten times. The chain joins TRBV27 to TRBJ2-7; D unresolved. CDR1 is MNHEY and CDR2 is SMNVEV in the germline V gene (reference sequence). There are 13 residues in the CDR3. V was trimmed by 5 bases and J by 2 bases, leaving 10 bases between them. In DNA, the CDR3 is TGTGCCAGCAGTGCTGCCGGCCCCTACGAGCAGTACTTC. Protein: CASSAAGPYEQYF.

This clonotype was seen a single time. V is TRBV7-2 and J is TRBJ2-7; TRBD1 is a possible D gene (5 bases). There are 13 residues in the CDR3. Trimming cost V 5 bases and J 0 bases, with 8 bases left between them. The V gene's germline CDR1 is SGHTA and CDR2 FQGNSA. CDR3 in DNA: TGTGCCAGCAGCAAGGACAACTCCTACGAGCAGTACTTC. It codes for CASSKDNSYEQYF.

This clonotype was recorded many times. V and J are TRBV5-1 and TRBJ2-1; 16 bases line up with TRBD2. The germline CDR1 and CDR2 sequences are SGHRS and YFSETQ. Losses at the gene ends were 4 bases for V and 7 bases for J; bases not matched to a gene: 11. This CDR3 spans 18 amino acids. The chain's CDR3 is CASSRDRGLAGGRNEQFF. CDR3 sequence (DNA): TGCGCCAGCAGCCGAGACAGGGGACTAGCGGGAGGGAGGAATGAGCAGTTCTTC.

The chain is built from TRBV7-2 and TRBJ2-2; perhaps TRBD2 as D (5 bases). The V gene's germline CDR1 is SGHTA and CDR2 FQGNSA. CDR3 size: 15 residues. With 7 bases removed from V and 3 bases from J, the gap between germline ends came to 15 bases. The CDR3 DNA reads TGTGCCAGCAACACTAGGTGGAGGCACACCGGGGAGCTGTTTTTT. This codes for CASNTRWRHTGELFF.

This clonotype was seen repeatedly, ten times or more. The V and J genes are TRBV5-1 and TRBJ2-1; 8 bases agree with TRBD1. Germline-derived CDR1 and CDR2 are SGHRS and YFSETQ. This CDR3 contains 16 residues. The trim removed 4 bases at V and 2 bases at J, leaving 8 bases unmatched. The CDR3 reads CASSRPGGGPYNEQFF. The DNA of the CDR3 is TGCGCCAGCAGCCGCCCAGGGGGCGGCCCCTACAATGAGCAGTTCTTC.

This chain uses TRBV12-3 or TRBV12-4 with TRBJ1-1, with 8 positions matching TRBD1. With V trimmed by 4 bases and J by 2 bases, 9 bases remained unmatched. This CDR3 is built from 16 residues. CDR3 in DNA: TGTGCCAGCAGTTCCATACGGACAGGGCGAAACACTGAAGCTTTCTTT. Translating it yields CASSSIRTGRNTEAFF.

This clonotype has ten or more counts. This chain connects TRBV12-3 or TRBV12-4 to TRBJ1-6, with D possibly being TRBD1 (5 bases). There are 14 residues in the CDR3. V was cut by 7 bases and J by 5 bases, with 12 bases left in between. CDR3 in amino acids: CASTPGLNNSPLHF. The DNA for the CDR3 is TGTGCCAGCACTCCGGGACTGAATAATTCACCCCTCCACTTT.

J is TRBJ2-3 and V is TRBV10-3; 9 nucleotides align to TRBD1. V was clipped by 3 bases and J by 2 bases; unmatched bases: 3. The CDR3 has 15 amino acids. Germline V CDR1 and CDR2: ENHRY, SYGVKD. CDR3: CAISEGTGLTDTQYF. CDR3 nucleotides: TGTGCCATCAGTGAAGGGACAGGGCTCACAGATACGCAGTATTTT.

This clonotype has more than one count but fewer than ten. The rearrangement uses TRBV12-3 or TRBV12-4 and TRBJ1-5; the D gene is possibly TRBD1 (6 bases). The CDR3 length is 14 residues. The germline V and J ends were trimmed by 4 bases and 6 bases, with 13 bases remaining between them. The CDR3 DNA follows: TGTGCCAGCAGTTGGACAGTTGGGGTTCAGCCCCAGCATTTT. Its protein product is CASSWTVGVQPQHF.

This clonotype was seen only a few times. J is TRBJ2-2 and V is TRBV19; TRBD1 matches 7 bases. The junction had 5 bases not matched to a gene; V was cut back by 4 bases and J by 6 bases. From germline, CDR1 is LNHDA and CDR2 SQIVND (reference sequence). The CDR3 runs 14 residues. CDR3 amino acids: CASSTGQAAGELFF. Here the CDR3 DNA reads TGTGCCAGTAGTACCGGACAGGCTGCCGGGGAGCTGTTTTTT.

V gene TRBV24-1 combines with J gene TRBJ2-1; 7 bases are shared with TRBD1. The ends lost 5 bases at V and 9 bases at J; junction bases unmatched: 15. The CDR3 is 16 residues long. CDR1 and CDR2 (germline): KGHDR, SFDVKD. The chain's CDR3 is CATSGDSPQIFSEQFF. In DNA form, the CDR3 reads TGTGCCACCAGTGGGGACAGCCCCCAGATTTTCAGTGAGCAGTTCTTC.

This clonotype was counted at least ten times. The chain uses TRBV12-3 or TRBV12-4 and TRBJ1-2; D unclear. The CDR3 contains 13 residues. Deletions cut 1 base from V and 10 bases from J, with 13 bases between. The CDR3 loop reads CASSLGPVRDYTF. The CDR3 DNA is TGTGCCAGCAGTTTAGGTCCGGTCCGGGACTACACCTTC.

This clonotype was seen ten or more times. The chain's CDR3 is CASSWAGPNTGELFF. CDR3 coding DNA: TGTGCCAGCAGTTGGGCAGGGCCTAACACCGGGGAGCTGTTTTTT. V is TRBV12-3 or TRBV12-4 and J is TRBJ2-2, with D perhaps matching TRBD1 (5 bases). With 4 bases removed from V and 2 bases from J, the gap between germline ends came to 11 bases. CDR3 length equals 15 residues.

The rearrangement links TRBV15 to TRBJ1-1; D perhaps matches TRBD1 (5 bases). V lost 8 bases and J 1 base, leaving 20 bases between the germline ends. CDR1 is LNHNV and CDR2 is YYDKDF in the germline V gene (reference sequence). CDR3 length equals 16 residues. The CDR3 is CATQSRFGHSNTEAFF. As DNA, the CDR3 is TGTGCCACCCAATCGCGCTTCGGACATTCGAACACTGAAGCTTTCTTT.

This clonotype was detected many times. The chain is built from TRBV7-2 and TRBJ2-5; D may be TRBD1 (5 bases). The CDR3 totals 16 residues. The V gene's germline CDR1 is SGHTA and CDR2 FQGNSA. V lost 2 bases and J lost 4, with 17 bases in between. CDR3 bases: TGTGCCAGCAGCTTATATCCCAGGGCTTTTGGAGAGACCCAGTACTTC. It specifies CASSLYPRAFGETQYF. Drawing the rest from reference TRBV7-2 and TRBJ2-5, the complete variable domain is GAGVSQSPSNKVTEKGKDVELRCDPISGHTALYWYRQSLGQGLEFLIYFQGNSAPDKSGLPSDRFSAERTGGSVSTLTIQRTQQEDSAVYLCASSLYPRAFGETQYFGPGTRLLVL.

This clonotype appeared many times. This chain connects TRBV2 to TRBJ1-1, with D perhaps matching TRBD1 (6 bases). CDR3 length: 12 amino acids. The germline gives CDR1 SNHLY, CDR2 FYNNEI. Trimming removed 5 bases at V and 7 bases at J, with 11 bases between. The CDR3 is CASSLQGGEAFF. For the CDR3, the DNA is TGTGCCAGCAGTTTACAGGGTGGTGAAGCTTTCTTT.

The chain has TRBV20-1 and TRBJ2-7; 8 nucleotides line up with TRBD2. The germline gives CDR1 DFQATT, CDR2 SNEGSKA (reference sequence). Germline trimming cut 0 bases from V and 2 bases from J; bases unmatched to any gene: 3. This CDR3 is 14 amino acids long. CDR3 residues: CSAREGSGTYEQYF. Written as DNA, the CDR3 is TGCAGTGCTAGAGAAGGTAGCGGGACCTACGAGCAGTACTTC.

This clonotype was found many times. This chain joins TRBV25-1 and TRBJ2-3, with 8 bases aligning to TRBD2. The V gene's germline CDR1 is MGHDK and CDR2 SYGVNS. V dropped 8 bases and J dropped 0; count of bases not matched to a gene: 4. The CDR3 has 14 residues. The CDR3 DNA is TGTGCCAGCCGGAGCGGGGGAAGCACAGATACGCAGTATTTT. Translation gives CASRSGGSTDTQYF.

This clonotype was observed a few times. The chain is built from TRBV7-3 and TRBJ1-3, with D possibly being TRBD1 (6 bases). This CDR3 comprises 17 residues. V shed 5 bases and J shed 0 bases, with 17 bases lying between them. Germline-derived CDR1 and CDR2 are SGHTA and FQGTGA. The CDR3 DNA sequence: TGTGCCAGCAGCCGCGGCCCGGGGGGCCCCTCTGGAAACACCATATATTTT. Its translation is CASSRGPGGPSGNTIYF.

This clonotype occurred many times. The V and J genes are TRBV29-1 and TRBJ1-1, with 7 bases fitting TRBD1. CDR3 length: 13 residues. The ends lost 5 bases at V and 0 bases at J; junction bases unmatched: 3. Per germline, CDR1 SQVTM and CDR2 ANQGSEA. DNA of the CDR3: TGCAGCGTTCCCAGGGGGGTGAACACTGAAGCTTTCTTT. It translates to CSVPRGVNTEAFF. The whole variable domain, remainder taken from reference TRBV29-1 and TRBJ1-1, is SAVISQKPSRDICQRGTSLTIQCQVDSQVTMMFWYRQQPGQSLTLIATANQGSEATYESGFVIDKFPISRPNLTFSTLTVSNMSPEDSSIYLCSVPRGVNTEAFFGQGTRLTVV.

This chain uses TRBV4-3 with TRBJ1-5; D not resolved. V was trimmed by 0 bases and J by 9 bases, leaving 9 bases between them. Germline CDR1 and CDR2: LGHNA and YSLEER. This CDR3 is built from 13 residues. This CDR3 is CASSQERGSPQHF. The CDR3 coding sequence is TGCGCCAGCAGCCAAGAACGAGGCTCGCCCCAGCATTTT.

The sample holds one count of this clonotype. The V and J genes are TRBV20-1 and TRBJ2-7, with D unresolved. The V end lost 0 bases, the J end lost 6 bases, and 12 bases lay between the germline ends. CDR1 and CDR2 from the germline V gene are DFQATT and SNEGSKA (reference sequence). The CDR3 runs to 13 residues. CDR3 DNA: TGCAGTGCTAGAGATCAGCAGGTATCCGAGCAGTACTTC. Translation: CSARDQQVSEQYF.